The 6 T cell receptor beta chains presented below share a single source sample, sequenced in a study of T cell changes during pregnancy in multiple sclerosis. Profiling relied on immunoSEQ multiplex PCR, and the TCRdb table lists in-frame clones only, not all of them. The repertoire holds 70,000 to 85,000 clones, with about 90% as singletons. Material: peripheral blood, obtained before pregnancy. The receptors here all came from a female donor with multiple sclerosis, enrolled in a pregnancy study.

The gene calls are TRBV6-5 and TRBJ2-5, with D perhaps TRBD2 (5 bases). This CDR3 is built from 16 residues. Between the trimmed V and J ends, which lost 0 bases and 9 bases, there was a span of 20 bases. Germline V gene data show CDR1 as MNHEY and CDR2 as SVGAGI. CDR3 bases: TGTGCCAGCAGTTACTCTCCGGGGTGGGCCCGTGGGGCCCAGTACTTC. This translates into CASSYSPGWARGAQYF.

J is TRBJ1-1 and V is TRBV30, with D uncertain. CDR1 is GTSNPN and CDR2 is SVGIG in the germline V gene (reference sequence). The V end lost 2 bases, the J end lost 2 bases, and 12 bases lay between the germline ends. This CDR3 spans 14 amino acids. DNA for the CDR3: TGTGCCTGGAGTAAGCTTGGAGCTAACACTGAAGCTTTCTTT. This encodes CAWSKLGANTEAFF. Supplemented by reference TRBV30 and TRBJ1-1, the full variable domain reads SQTIHQWPATLVQPVGSPLSLECTVEGTSNPNLYWYRQAAGRGLQLLFYSVGIGQISSEVPQNLSASRPQDRQFILSSKKLLLSDSGFYLCAWSKLGANTEAFFGQGTRLTVV.

This rearrangement joins TRBV11-2 to TRBJ2-7; 9 nucleotides align to TRBD1. CDR3 length: 16 residues. Germline V gives CDR1 SGHAT, CDR2 FQNNGV. The V gene end was trimmed by 4 bases and the J gene end by 0 bases; junction bases not matched to a gene: 7. CDR3 in DNA: TGTGCCAGCAGCTGGCCCCGACAGGGGGTCTCCTACGAGCAGTACTTC. Protein sequence: CASSWPRQGVSYEQYF.

V is TRBV14 and J is TRBJ2-7, with 8 bases aligning to TRBD2. Trimming took 4 bases from V and 5 from J; bases not matched to a gene: 10. CDR3 length: 15 residues. Per germline, CDR1 SGHDN and CDR2 FVKESK. CDR3 DNA: TGTGCCAGCAGCCTCTTAGCGGGACCCATCGACGAGCAGTACTTC. It translates to CASSLLAGPIDEQYF.

The chain has TRBV19 and TRBJ1-2; perhaps TRBD1 as D (6 bases). The CDR3 is 15 amino acids. The germline V and J ends were trimmed by 4 bases and 0 bases, with 12 bases remaining between them. Germline values: CDR1 LNHDA, CDR2 SQIVND (reference sequence). In nucleotides, the CDR3 is TGTGCCAGTAGTACATGGACAGATTCTAACTATGGCTACACCTTC. This codes for CASSTWTDSNYGYTF.

The V gene is TRBV9, the J gene TRBJ1-5; D unclear. The CDR3 runs 14 residues. Looked up from germline, CDR1 is SGDLS and CDR2 is YYNGEE. V lost 0 bases to trimming and J lost 0 bases, with 4 bases between them. The CDR3 DNA follows: TGTGCCAGCAGCGTAGGAGATAGCAATCAGCCCCAGCATTTT. This encodes CASSVGDSNQPQHF.